This T cell receptor beta chain was retrieved from a study of blood T cell repertoires in COVID-19. Study overall: Acute-phase and convalescent COVID-19 samples originated in the United States, Italy and Spain. From T cells, B-cell-depleted T cells, or PBMCs came the material, which was cDNA or gDNA.

Original methodology: Estimation of nucleated cell counts was performed using reference gene primer amplification. Repertoires were generated with immunoSEQ multiplex PCR, while TCRdb's copy carries only in-frame clones and drops some. V and J calls and clone size are given by that table; D and trimming were obtained from the DNA. The profile shows roughly 200,000 clones, more than 70% of them singletons. The germline V gene has CDR1 SGHTA and CDR2 FQGNSA. V lost 5 bases and J 2 bases, leaving 8 bases between the germline ends. CDR3 length equals 13 residues. Seattle's enrolled individuals joined amid active infection and were then monitored longitudinally.

Sequencing used peripheral blood. This receptor was taken from an older person with COVID-19, enrolled during active disease. The chain employs TRBV7-2 and TRBJ2-3; no clear D. The CDR3 spells CASSPPYTDTQYF. In DNA, the CDR3 is TGTGCCAGCAGCCCGCCCTACACAGATACGCAGTATTTT. Using reference TRBV7-2 and TRBJ2-3 for the parts outside the CDR3, the full variable domain is GAGVSQSPSNKVTEKGKDVELRCDPISGHTALYWYRQSLGQGLEFLIYFQGNSAPDKSGLPSDRFSAERTGGSVSTLTIQRTQQEDSAVYLCASSPPYTDTQYFGPGTRLTVL.